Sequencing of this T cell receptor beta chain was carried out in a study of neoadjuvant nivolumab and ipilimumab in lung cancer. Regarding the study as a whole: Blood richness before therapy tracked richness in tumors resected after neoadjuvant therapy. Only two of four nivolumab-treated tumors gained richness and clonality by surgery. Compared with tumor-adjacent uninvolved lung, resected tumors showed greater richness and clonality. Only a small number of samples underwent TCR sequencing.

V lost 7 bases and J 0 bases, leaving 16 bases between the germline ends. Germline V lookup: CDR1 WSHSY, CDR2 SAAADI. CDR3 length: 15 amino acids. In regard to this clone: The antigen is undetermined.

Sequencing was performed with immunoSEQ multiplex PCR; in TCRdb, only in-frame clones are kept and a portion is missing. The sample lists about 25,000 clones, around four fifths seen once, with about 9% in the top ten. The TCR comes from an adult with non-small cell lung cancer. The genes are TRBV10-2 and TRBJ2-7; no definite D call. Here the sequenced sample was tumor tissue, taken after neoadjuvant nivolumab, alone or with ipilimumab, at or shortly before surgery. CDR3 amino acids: CASTQSAGYSYEQYF. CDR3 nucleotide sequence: TGCGCCAGCACCCAAAGTGCAGGTTACTCCTACGAGCAGTACTTC.